One T cell receptor (beta chain) is described in this entry. The data belong to a study of cytomegalovirus exposure and HLA in healthy donors. The PCR ran on 60 Vbeta and 13 Jbeta primers. Method: immunoSEQ multiplex PCR; TCRdb's copy keeps in-frame clones and lacks some. The sample shows roughly 190,000 clones, around 68% of them seen only once. The TCR sequence derives from a man aged 35 to 55 in good health and CMV-seronegative. Specimen: PBMCs.

CDR3 nucleotides: TGTGCCAGCAGCTTGGTCGGAACGGGGACTGAAGCTTTCTTT. Its protein product is CASSLVGTGTEAFF. This chain links TRBV5-4 with TRBJ1-1, with D hard to call. The CDR3 is 14 amino acids. V was shortened by 0 bases and J by 5 bases, with 11 bases between the two germline ends. Germline V CDR1 and CDR2: SGHNT, YYREEE (reference sequence).